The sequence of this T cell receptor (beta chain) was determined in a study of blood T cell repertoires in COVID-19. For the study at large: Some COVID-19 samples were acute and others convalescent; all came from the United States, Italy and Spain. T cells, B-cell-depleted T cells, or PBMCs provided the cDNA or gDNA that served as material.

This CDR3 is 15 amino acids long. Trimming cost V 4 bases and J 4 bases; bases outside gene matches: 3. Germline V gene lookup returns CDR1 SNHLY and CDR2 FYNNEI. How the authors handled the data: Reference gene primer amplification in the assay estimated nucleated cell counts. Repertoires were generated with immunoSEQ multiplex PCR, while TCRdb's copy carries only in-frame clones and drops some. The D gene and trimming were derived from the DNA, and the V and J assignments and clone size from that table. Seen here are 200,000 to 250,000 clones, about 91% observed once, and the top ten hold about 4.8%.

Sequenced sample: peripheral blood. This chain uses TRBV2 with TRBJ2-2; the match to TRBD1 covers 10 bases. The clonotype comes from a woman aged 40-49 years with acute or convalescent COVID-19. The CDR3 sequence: CASSGDRGFTGELFF. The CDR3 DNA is TGTGCCAGCAGTGGGGACAGGGGCTTCACCGGGGAGCTGTTTTTT. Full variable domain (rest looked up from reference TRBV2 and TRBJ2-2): EPEVTQTPSHQVTQMGQEVILRCVPISNHLYFYWYRQILGQKVEFLVSFYNNEISEKSEIFDDQFSVERPDGSNFTLKIRSTKLEDSAMYFCASSGDRGFTGELFFGEGSRLTVL.